Here is one TCR beta chain with its context. This clone's antigen is unknown. Nothing much larger sits one base from this clone, and base qualities are not available. This sample was taken from a study of T cells in Graves' hyperthyroidism and ophthalmopathy (dated by TCRdb to between 2019 and 2020). Some background on the complete study: Peripheral blood samples were taken at the time of initial diagnosis, prior to any treatment. In addition, the study compared T-cell repertoires in thyroid tissue and in blood from six Graves' hyperthyroidism patients. A discovery cohort of approximately 100 patients, 43 with Graves' ophthalmopathy and 55 to 60 with stable Graves' hyperthyroidism, was used to find distinguishing TCR V-J signatures. Prospective prediction of ophthalmopathy was tested in an independent validation cohort of fewer than 20 hyperthyroidism patients and some 17 patients who later progressed to ophthalmopathy. TCR Vbeta CDR3 sequencing of 140 or so peripheral blood samples (over 40 ophthalmopathy, about 74 hyperthyroidism and some 17 progressor patients) is reported in the paper. The 100 discovery patients were divided at random into training and test sets in a 7:3 ratio. After blood sampling, hyperthyroidism patients were treated with methimazole at a starting dose of 30 mg daily, and ophthalmopathy patients were treated with high-dose intravenous methylprednisolone. Results the study describes overall, beyond this receptor: Most expanded thyroid clonotypes (frequency above 0.001) were also detected in blood, suggesting blood repertoires may reflect thyroid immune responses. In cross-validation, a model built on a 13 V-J signature told ophthalmopathy apart from stable hyperthyroidism with under 90% sensitivity and around 84% specificity, and in testing the same model reached 80%/75%. No statistical method was used to set the sample size in advance, and investigators knew the group allocation. In validation, the model predicted progression to ophthalmopathy with about 71% sensitivity and roughly 72% specificity, a median of about 6.7 months before onset.

V loses 5 bases of germline sequence and J loses 2 bases, and the interval between the two ends is 18 bases. The CDR3 has 17 amino acids, counting the end cysteine and phenylalanine. Only CDR3 DNA is held: 51 bases, read in frame from base 1. CDR1 and CDR2, looked up from the germline V gene, are KGHDR and SFDVKD. A patient counted as having stable Graves' hyperthyroidism if no progression to ophthalmopathy occurred over 18 months of follow-up. Hyperthyroidism patients were newly diagnosed, had a disease duration of under 2 months, and were aged 18 to 65 years. Exclusion was applied to patients with uncontrolled infections, other autoimmune diseases, pregnancy or lactation. Diagnoses were established on the basis of clinical symptoms, serum thyroxine and TRAb, thyroid ultrasound, and orbital computed tomography. PBMCs were isolated from 7.5 to 10 ml of fresh peripheral blood by Ficoll-Paque density gradient centrifugation. Trizol reagent was used to extract total RNA, and RNA quality was then checked on an Agilent 2100 Bioanalyzer.

TCR beta CDR3 regions were amplified from RNA transcripts. A first-round RT-PCR of the TCR CDR3 used the HTBI primer set with the Qiagen OneStep RT-PCR kit. The libraries were constructed in a second round of multiplex PCR and then size-selected and purified. The libraries were sequenced on an Illumina HiSeq2000 using paired-end 100 bp reads. The source study handled its data this way. Raw data were processed with SOAPnuke, discarding reads with adapters, uncalled bases, mean Phred below 15, or no exact constant-primer or identifier match. COPE v1.2.5 was used to merge the high-quality paired reads, and each unique nucleotide sequence was defined as a clonotype. MiTCR v1.1 was used to align the clonotypes against IMGT TRBV, TRBD and TRBJ reference segments. Only V-J combinations with frequency above 0.0001, covering about 99% of repertoires, were analysed. The TCS score was defined as F50 (clonal expansion) divided by E x V (chaos), with BLOSUM62-based TCRdist calculated between CDR3 peptides within each V-J. Welch's t-statistics and random forest reduced around 550 V-J features to roughly 13, which were used in a naive Bayes classifier (R e1071). The raw public reads went through TCRdb reprocessing: fastp at Q25, MiXCR clone calling, in-frame beta chains kept. Rows are unified per CDR3 protein, each entry keeping the most common DNA and genes. The authors' filters were not applied to this entry. The sample records fewer than 900,000 distinct CDR3 sequences, over 15% of which are singletons. Under 8.5% of the sample goes to the ten largest clones.

The rearrangement joined TRBV24-1 to TRBJ2-1; no D segment can be confidently identified. Sequencing was done on a sample of blood. The sequence derives from a young man with Graves' hyperthyroidism. The nucleotide sequence is given as TGTGCCACCAGTGGATTTACGGAGAACGCGGCCTACAATGAGCAGTTCTTC. Its amino acids are CATSGFTENAAYNEQFF.